Below, 9 T cell receptor beta chains from the same sample are listed, as sequenced in a study of T cell repertoires in breast cancer. During the second nested PCR, blocking oligonucleotides suppressed genes that were not paired. TCRdb fed the emulsion pairing reads into MiXCR, producing one record per CDR3 protein. The sample contains roughly 40,000 distinct CDR3 sequences, under 60% of which appear only once. Paired alpha-beta TCRs of CD8+ T cells were analyzed by expanded emulsion RT-PCR. Material for sequencing was CD8+ T cells. Receptors originate from a pool of human donors with breast cancer or a healthy control (not recorded which).

The rearrangement joins TRBV15 to TRBJ2-1; the match to TRBD2 covers 12 bases. The J call may be in error: the DNA end matches TRBJ2-7 better. This CDR3 region has 13 residues. Per germline, CDR1 LNHNV and CDR2 YYDKDF (reference sequence). The CDR3 here is CASSGRAFREQYF. The CDR3, as DNA: TGTGCCTCTAGCGGGAGGGCCTTTAGAGAGCAGTACTTC.

Notes on this clonotype: A much larger clone lies a single base off, so this may be a read error. The chain joins TRBV7-3 to TRBJ2-1, with 11 bases fitting TRBD2. This CDR3 contains 15 residues. The germline CDR1 and CDR2 sequences are SGHTA and FQGTGA. CDR3 loop: CASSNVAGGYNEQLF. The CDR3 DNA sequence: TGTGCCAGCAGCAACGTAGCGGGGGGGTACAATGAGCAGCTCTTC.

This chain links TRBV5-6 with TRBJ1-5; D is uncertain. The CDR3 runs 16 residues. V dropped 2 bases and J dropped 2 bases, with 14 bases sitting between them. Germline loops: CDR1 SGHDT, CDR2 YYEEEE. CDR3 DNA: TGTGCCAGCAGCTTTAAGGCCCTGTCGGGCAATCAGCCCCAGCATTTT. Translated: CASSFKALSGNQPQHF.

This clonotype was detected once. V gene TRBV29-1 combines with J gene TRBJ2-1, with D unclear. Germline lookup yields CDR1 SQVTM and CDR2 ANQGSEA. The CDR3 is 11 residues long. With 6 bases removed from V and 10 bases from J, the gap between germline ends came to 13 bases. The CDR3: CSVGDSMEQFF. The DNA of the CDR3 is TGCAGCGTGGGCGATAGTATGGAGCAGTTCTTC.

Note on this clonotype: This likely comes from a read error, as the CDR3 has no conserved phenylalanine or tryptophan at its end. The rearrangement links TRBV27 to TRBJ1-5, with a possible D match to TRBD1 (5 bases). Germline V gives CDR1 MNHEY, CDR2 SMNVEV (reference sequence). This CDR3 spans 15 amino acids. The CDR3 region is CASSSGQGGNQPQHL. CDR3 nucleotide sequence: TGTGCCAGCAGCTCCGGACAAGGAGGTAATCAGCCTCAGCATCTT.

This clonotype was detected only a few times. This rearrangement joins TRBV12-3 or TRBV12-4 to TRBJ2-5; the D is unclear. This CDR3 has 13 residues. Deletions cut 2 bases from V and 3 bases from J, with 7 bases between. CDR3 in amino acids: CASSLRRKETQYF. The DNA of the CDR3 is TGTGCCAGCAGTTTACGTCGTAAAGAGACCCAGTACTTC.

The rearrangement uses TRBV7-2 and TRBJ2-7; possibly TRBD1 for D (5 bases). The CDR3 length is 14 residues. Germline V CDR1 and CDR2: SGHTA, FQGNSA. Trimming removed 5 bases at V and 4 bases at J, with 15 bases between. CDR3 residues: CASSPPVGPYEQYF. The CDR3 DNA follows: TGTGCCAGCAGCCCCCCCGTGGGGCCTTACGAGCAGTACTTC.

J is TRBJ2-3 and V is TRBV2; TRBD1 might be the D (7 bases). This CDR3 comprises 15 residues. CDR1 and CDR2 (germline): SNHLY, FYNNEI. Trimming removed 2 bases from V and 4 bases from J, with 13 bases in between. The CDR3 region is CASSESQGGADTQYF. The CDR3 DNA follows: TGTGCCAGCAGTGAAAGCCAGGGGGGAGCAGATACGCAGTATTTT.

This clonotype is judged medium-sized (0.01 to 0.1%). The chain is built from TRBV6-2 or TRBV6-3 and TRBJ2-1; TRBD2 agrees at 8 bases. V was clipped by 5 bases and J by 9 bases; unmatched bases: 6. CDR3 length: 13 residues. Germline loops: CDR1 MNHEY, CDR2 SVGEGT. As DNA, the CDR3 is TGTGCCAGCAGTCCCGGGGGGGCGGCTGAGCAGTTCTTC. Amino acid sequence: CASSPGGAAEQFF.